This T cell receptor beta chain was identified in a study of blood T cell repertoires in COVID-19. Study-level background: Samples representing acute and convalescent COVID-19 were sourced from the United States, Italy and Spain. T cells, B-cell-depleted T cells, or PBMCs supplied cDNA or gDNA.

The CDR3 is made up of 14 amino acids. The V segment lost 4 bases and the J segment 3 bases; nucleotides outside the gene matches: 6. The germline V gene encodes CDR1 SGHRS and CDR2 YFSETQ. Study processing details: By means of reference gene primer amplification, nucleated cell counts were estimated. Some clones are missing from TCRdb's copy, which holds only in-frame ones; the method was immunoSEQ multiplex PCR. That table gives V, J and clone size, and the DNA gave D and trimming. The table has 220,000 or so clones, around four fifths seen once. This TCR was sampled from a woman aged 80 or over with acute or convalescent COVID-19. Specimen: peripheral blood. The V and J genes are TRBV5-1 and TRBJ1-2, with 7 bases matching TRBD1. The CDR3 loop reads CASSKSGTDYGYTF. The CDR3 nucleotides are TGCGCCAGCAGCAAGTCCGGGACAGACTATGGCTACACCTTC.